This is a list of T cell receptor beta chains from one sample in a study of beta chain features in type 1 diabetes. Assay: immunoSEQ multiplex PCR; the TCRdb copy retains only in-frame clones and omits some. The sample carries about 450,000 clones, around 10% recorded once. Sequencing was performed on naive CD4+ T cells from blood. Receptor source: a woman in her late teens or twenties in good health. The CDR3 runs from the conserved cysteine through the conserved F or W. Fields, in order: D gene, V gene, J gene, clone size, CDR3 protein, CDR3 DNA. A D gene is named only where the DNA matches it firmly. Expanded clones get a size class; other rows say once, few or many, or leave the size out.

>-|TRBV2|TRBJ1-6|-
CASKPGWNSPLHF
TGTGCCAGCAAGCCAGGGTGGAATTCACCCCTCCACTTT
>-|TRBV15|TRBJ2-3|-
CATSRVSADTQYF
TGTGCCACCAGCAGGGTCAGTGCAGATACGCAGTATTTT
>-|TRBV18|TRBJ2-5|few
CASTRQDQETQYF
TGTGCCAGCACCCGCCAAGACCAAGAGACCCAGTACTTC
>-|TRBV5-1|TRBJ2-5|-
CASSTGTQGGTQYF
TGCGCCAGCAGCACCGGGACTCAGGGAGGGACCCAGTACTTC
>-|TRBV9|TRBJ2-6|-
CASSATSGANVLTF
TGTGCCAGCAGCGCTACCTCTGGGGCCAACGTCCTGACTTTC
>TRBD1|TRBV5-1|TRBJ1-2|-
CASSGTDRTYGYTF
TGCGCCAGCAGCGGGACGGACAGGACCTATGGCTACACCTTC
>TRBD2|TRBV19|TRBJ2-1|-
CASSGGRDPNEQFF
TGTGCCAGTAGTGGCGGGAGAGATCCAAATGAGCAGTTCTTC
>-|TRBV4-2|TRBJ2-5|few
CASSQDPSGAQYF
TGTGCCAGCAGCCAAGACCCCTCCGGGGCCCAGTACTTC
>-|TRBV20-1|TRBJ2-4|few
CSGLWRNIQYF
TGCAGTGGGTTGTGGAGGAACATTCAGTACTTC
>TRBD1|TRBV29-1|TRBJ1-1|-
CSASGQINTEAFF
TGCAGCGCCTCGGGACAGATTAACACTGAAGCTTTCTTT
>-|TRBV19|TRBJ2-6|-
CASSIPRGGANVLTF
TGTGCCAGTAGTATCCCCAGAGGAGGGGCCAACGTCCTGACTTTC
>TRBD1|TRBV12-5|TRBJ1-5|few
CASGLGDRGNQPQHF
TGTGCTAGTGGTTTGGGGGACAGGGGCAATCAGCCCCAGCATTTT
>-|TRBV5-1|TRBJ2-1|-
CASSLMFGSSYNEQFF
TGCGCCAGCAGCTTGATGTTCGGGAGCTCCTACAATGAGCAGTTCTTC
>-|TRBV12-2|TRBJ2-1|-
CASRLALVARIMGSYNEQFF
TGTGCAAGTCGCTTAGCGCTAGTCGCTCGGATTATGGGATCCTACAATGAGCAGTTCTTC
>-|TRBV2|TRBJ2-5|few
CASIRTQETQYF
TGTGCCAGCATTCGGACCCAAGAGACCCAGTACTTC
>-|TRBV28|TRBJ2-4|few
CASSSSPVDIQYF
TGTGCCAGCAGCTCTTCCCCCGTAGACATTCAGTACTTC
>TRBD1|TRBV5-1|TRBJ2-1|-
CASSGQGADNEQFF
TGCGCCAGCAGCGGACAGGGGGCAGACAATGAGCAGTTCTTC
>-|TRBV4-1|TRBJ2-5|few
CASSQGVVETQYF
TGCGCCAGCAGCCAGGGGGTCGTAGAGACCCAGTACTTC
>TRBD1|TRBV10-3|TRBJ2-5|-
CAISDGTGVGETQYF
TGTGCCATCAGTGATGGGACAGGGGTTGGGGAGACCCAGTACTTC
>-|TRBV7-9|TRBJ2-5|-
CASSLFLKGLETQYF
TGTGCCAGCAGCTTATTCTTGAAAGGTCTCGAGACCCAGTACTTC
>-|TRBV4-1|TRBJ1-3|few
CASNQRWIEGNTIYF
TGCGCCAGCAACCAAAGATGGATTGAAGGAAACACCATATATTTT
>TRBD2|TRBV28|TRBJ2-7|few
CASMGSGSVYEQYF
TGTGCCAGCATGGGTAGCGGGAGTGTTTACGAGCAGTACTTC
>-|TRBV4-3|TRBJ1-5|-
CASSQDLGRGFGQPQHF
TGCGCCAGCAGCCAAGATCTAGGCAGGGGATTTGGGCAGCCCCAGCATTTT
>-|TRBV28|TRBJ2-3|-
CASSKRNWYTDTQYF
TGTGCCAGCAGCAAGAGGAACTGGTACACAGATACGCAGTATTTT
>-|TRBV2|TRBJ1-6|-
CASTRVPNSPLHF
TGTGCCAGCACCCGGGTTCCAAATTCACCCCTCCACTTT
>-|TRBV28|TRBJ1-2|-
CASSFSRGLNYGYTF
TGTGCCAGCAGTTTCTCCCGGGGGCTCAACTATGGCTACACCTTC
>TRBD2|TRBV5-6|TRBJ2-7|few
CASSLALAGNYEQYF
TGTGCCAGCAGCTTGGCCTTAGCGGGAAACTACGAGCAGTACTTC
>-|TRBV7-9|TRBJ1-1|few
CASSAINTEAFF
TGTGCCAGCAGCGCGATCAACACTGAAGCTTTCTTT
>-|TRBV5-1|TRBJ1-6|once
CASGTGSDSPLHF
TGCGCCAGCGGAACGGGTTCGGATTCACCCCTCCACTTT
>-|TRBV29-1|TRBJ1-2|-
CSVEGSLRNYGYTF
TGCAGCGTTGAGGGCAGCCTCCGTAACTATGGCTACACCTTC
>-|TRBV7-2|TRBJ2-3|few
CASSLVLDPTDTQYF
TGTGCCAGCAGCTTAGTGTTGGACCCCACAGATACGCAGTATTTT
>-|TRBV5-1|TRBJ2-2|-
CASSLTGNTGELFF
TGCGCCAGCAGCTTGACAGGGAACACCGGGGAGCTGTTTTTT
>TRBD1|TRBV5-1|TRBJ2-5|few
CASSLPQGAQETQYF
TGCGCCAGCAGCTTGCCCCAGGGGGCCCAAGAGACCCAGTACTTC
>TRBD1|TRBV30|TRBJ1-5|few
CAWGDRGGQPQHF
TGTGCCTGGGGTGACAGGGGAGGTCAGCCCCAGCATTTT
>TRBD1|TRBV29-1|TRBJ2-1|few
CSDRDRGFNEQFF
TGCAGCGACCGGGACAGGGGTTTCAATGAGCAGTTCTTC
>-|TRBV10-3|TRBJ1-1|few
CAISDREWAEAFF
TGTGCCATCAGTGACAGGGAATGGGCTGAAGCTTTCTTT
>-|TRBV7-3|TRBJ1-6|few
CASSLSGTYNSPLHF
TGTGCCAGCAGCTTAAGCGGGACCTATAATTCACCCCTCCACTTT
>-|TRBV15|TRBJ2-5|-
CATSRGLVRETQYF
TGTGCCACCAGCAGAGGGCTAGTCAGGGAGACCCAGTACTTC
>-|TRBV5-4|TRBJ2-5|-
CASSPAYGRQETQYF
TGTGCCAGCAGCCCCGCGTATGGAAGGCAAGAGACCCAGTACTTC
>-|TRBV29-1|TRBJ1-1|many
CSVDLRQGRTEAFF
TGCAGCGTTGATCTCCGGCAGGGCAGGACTGAAGCTTTCTTT
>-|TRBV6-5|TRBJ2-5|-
CASSYASSIETQYF
TGTGCCAGCAGTTATGCTTCATCGATAGAGACCCAGTACTTC
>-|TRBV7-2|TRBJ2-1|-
CASSLRLGEQFF
TGTGCCAGCAGCTTAAGACTAGGTGAGCAGTTCTTC
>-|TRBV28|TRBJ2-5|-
CASSPEALRETQYF
TGTGCCAGCAGTCCCGAGGCGCTCCGGGAGACCCAGTACTTC
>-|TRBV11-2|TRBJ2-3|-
CASSLEVHSTDTQYF
TGTGCCAGCAGCTTAGAGGTTCACTCCACAGATACGCAGTATTTT
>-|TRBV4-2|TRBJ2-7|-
CASSQVLSPTSYEQYF
TGTGCCAGCAGCCAAGTTTTGTCACCTACATCCTACGAGCAGTACTTC
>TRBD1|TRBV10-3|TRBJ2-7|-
CAIRGTQGDYEQYF
TGTGCCATCAGGGGAACACAGGGGGACTACGAGCAGTACTTC
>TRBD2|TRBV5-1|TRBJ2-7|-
CASSLALGLAGIIYEQYF
TGCGCCAGCAGCTTGGCCTTGGGACTAGCGGGGATTATCTACGAGCAGTACTTC
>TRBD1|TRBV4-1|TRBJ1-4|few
CASSQLGQGRPNEKLFF
TGCGCCAGCAGCCAGCTTGGACAGGGCCGTCCTAATGAAAAACTGTTTTTT
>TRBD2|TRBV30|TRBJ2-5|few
CAWSRGLAGGETQYF
TGTGCCTGGAGTCGAGGGCTAGCGGGAGGAGAGACCCAGTACTTC
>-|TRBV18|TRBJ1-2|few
CASSLVGREIYGYTF
TGTGCCAGCTCACTAGTTGGCAGGGAGATCTATGGCTACACCTTC